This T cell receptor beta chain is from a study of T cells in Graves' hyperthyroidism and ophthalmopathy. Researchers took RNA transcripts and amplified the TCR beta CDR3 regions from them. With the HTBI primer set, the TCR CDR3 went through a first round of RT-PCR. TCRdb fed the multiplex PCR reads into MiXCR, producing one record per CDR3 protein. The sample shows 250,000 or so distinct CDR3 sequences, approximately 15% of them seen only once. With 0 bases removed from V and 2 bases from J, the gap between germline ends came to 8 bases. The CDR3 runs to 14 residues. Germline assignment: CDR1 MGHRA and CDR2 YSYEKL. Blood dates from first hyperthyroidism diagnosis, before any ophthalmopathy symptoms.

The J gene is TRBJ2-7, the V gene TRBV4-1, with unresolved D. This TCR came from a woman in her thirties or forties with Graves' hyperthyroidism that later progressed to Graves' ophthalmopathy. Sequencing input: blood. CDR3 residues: CASSQDVGPYEQYF. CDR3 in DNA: TGCGCCAGCAGCCAAGATGTGGGCCCCTACGAGCAGTACTTC.